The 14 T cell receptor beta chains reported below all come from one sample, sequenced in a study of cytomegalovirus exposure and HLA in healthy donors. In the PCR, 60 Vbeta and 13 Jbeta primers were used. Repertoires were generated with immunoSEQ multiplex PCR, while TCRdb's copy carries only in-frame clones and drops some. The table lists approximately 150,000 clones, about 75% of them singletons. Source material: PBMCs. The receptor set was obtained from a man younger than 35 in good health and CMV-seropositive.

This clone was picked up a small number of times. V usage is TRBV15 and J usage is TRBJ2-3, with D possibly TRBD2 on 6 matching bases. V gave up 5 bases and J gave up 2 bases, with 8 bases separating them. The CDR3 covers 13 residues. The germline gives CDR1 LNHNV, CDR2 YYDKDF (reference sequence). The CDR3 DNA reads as TGTGCCACCAGCTCTAGCGACACAGATACGCAGTATTTT. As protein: CATSSSDTDTQYF. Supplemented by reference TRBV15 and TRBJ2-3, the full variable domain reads DAMVIQNPRYQVTQFGKPVTLSCSQTLNHNVMYWYQQKSSQAPKLLFHYYDKDFNNEADTPDNFQSRRPNTSFCFLDIRSPGLGDTAMYLCATSSSDTDTQYFGPGTRLTVL.

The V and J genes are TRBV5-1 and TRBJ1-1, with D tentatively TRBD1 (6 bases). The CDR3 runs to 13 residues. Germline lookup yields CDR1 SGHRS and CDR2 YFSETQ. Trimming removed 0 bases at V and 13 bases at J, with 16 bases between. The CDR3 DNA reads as TGCGCCAGCAGCTTGGAAGACAGGTGGAATGGTTTCTTT. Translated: CASSLEDRWNGFF.

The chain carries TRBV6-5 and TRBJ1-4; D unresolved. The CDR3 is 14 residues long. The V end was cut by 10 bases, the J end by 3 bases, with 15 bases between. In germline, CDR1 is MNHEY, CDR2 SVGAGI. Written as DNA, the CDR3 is TGTGCCACCGGGATTAGGACGGCTAATGAAAAACTGTTTTTT. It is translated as CATGIRTANEKLFF.

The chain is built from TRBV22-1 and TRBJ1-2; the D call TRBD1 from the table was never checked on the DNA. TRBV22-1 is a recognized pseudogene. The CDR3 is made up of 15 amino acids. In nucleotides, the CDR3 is TGTCCTGGGAGCGGTGGACAGAGAACTTTCTATGGCTACACCTTC. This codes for CPGSGGQRTFYGYTF.

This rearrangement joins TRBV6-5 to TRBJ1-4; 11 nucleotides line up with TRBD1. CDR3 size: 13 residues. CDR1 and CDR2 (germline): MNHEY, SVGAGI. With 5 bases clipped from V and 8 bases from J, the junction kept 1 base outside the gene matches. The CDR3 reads CASSGQGAEKLFF. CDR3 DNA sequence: TGTGCCAGCAGTGGACAGGGGGCGGAAAAACTGTTTTTT.

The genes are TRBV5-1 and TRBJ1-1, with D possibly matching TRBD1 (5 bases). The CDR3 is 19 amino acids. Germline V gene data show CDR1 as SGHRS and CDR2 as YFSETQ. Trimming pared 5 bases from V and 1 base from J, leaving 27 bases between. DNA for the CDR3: TGCGCCAGCAGACAGGCGACCTCGGTCTTATTAACAGAGAACACTGAAGCTTTCTTT. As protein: CASRQATSVLLTENTEAFF.

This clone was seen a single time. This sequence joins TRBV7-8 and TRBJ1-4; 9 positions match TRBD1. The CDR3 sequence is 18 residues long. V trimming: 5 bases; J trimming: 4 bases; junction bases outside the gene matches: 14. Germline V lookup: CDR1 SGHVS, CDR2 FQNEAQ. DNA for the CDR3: TGTGCCAGCAGCCCCCGCTTGGGACAGGGCTTTATTAATGAAAAACTGTTTTTT. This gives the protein CASSPRLGQGFINEKLFF.

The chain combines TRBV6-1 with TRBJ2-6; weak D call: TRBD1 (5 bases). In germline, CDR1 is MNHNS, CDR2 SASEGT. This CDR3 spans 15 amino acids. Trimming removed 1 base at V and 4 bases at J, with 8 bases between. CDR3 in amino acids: CASSEEGEGANVLTF. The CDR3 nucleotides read TGTGCCAGCAGTGAAGAAGGGGAAGGGGCCAACGTCCTGACTTTC.

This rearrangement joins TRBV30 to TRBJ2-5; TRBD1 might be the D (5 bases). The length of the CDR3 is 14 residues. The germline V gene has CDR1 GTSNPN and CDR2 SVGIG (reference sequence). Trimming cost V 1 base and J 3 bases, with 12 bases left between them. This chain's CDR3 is CAWSALWGEETQYF. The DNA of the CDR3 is TGTGCCTGGAGTGCCCTTTGGGGCGAAGAGACCCAGTACTTC.

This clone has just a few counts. The CDR3 nucleotides read TGTGCCAGTAACAGGGACACTGAAGCTTTCTTT. Protein product: CASNRDTEAFF. This chain links TRBV19 with TRBJ1-1; D may be TRBD1 (6 bases). Trimming shortened V by 7 bases and J by 3 bases, and 6 bases separated the two germline ends. CDR3 length equals 11 residues. Germline loops: CDR1 LNHDA, CDR2 SQIVND (reference sequence).

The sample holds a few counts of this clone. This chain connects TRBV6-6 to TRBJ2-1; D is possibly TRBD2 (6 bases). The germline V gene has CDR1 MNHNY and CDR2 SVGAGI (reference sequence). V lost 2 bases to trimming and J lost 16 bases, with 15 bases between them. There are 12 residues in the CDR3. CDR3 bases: TGTGCCAGCAGTTACGGAGCTGAAGGGACTTTCTTC. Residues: CASSYGAEGTFF.

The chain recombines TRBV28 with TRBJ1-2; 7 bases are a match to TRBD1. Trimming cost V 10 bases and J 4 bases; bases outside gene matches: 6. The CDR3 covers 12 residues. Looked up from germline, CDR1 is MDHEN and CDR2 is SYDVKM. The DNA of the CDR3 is TGTGCCACCAGACAGGGTGGCTATGGCTACACCTTC. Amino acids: CATRQGGYGYTF.

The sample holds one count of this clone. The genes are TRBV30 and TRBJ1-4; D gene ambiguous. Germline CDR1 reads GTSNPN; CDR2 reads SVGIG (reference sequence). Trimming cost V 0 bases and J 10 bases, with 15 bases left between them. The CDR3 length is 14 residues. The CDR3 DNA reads TGTGCCTGGAGTGTGAATCTTGTGGCGGGAAAACTGTTTTTT. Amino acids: CAWSVNLVAGKLFF.

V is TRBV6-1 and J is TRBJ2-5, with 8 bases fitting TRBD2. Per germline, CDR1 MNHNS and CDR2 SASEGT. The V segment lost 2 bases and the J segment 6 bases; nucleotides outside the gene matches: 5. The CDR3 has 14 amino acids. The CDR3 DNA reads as TGTGCCAGCAGTGAAAGGACTAGCCCGCAGACCCAGTACTTC. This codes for CASSERTSPQTQYF.